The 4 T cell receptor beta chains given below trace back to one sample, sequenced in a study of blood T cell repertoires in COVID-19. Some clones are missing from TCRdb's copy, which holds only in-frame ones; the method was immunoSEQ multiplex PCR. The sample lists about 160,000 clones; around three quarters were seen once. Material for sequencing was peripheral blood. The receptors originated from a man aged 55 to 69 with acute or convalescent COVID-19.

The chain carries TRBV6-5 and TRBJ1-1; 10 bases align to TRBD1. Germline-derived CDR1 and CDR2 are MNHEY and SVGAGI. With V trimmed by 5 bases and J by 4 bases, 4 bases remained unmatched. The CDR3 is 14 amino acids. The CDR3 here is CASSLDRGPTEAFF. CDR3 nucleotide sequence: TGTGCCAGCAGTCTCGACAGGGGGCCCACTGAAGCTTTCTTT.

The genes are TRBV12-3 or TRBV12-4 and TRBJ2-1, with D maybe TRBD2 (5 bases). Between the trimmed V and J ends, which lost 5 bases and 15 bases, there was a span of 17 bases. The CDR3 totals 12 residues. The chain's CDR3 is CASSPTGYLGFF. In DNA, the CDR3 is TGTGCCAGCAGTCCCACGGGGTATTTAGGGTTCTTC.

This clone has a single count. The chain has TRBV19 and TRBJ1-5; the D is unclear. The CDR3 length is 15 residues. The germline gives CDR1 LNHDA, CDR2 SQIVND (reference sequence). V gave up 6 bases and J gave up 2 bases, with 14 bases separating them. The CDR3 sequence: CASRSPLKGNQPQHF. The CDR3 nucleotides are TGTGCCAGTAGAAGTCCGCTAAAAGGCAATCAGCCCCAGCATTTT.

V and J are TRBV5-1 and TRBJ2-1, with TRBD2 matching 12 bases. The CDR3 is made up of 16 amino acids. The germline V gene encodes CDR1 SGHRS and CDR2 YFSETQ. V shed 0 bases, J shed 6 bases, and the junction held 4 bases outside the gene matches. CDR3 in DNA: TGCGCCAGCAGCTTGGCAGGGACTAGCGGGCGCAATGAGCAGTTCTTC. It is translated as CASSLAGTSGRNEQFF. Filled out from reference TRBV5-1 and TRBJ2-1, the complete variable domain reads KAGVTQTPRYLIKTRGQQVTLSCSPISGHRSVSWYQQTPGQGLQFLFEYFSETQRNKGNFPGRFSGRQFSNSRSEMNVSTLELGDSALYLCASSLAGTSGRNEQFFGPGTRLTVL.